This T cell receptor beta chain was identified during a study of cytomegalovirus exposure and HLA in healthy donors. Points from the study as a whole: The study put under 200 TCR beta chains on its list as cytomegalovirus-associated. Three chains tied to CMV proved CMV antigen-specific in vitro. The authors later found most CMV-associated TCR beta chains appeared HLA-restricted.

The PCR used 60 Vbeta and 13 Jbeta primers. Method: immunoSEQ multiplex PCR; TCRdb's copy keeps in-frame clones and lacks some. This sample contains 120,000 to 150,000 clones. Of note for this clone: The antigen is undetermined.

Germline V gene sequence: CDR1 MNHEY, CDR2 SVGAGI. This CDR3 comprises 15 residues. V lost 6 bases and J lost 1; bases outside the gene matches: 6. Sequenced sample: PBMCs. The chain combines TRBV6-5 with TRBJ2-3; 8 nucleotides align to TRBD1. The receptor comes from a woman aged 45-60 years in good health and CMV-seronegative. CDR3 nucleotides: TGTGCCAGCAGGGACACAGGGGGTGGCACAGATACGCAGTATTTT. Residues: CASRDTGGGTDTQYF.